This T cell receptor (beta chain) was identified in a study of blood T cell repertoires in COVID-19. Overall study context: Sources were T cells, B-cell-depleted T cells, or PBMCs; the material itself was cDNA or gDNA.

The CDR3 runs 15 residues. Germline loops: CDR1 MDHEN, CDR2 SYDVKM. The ends lost 6 bases at V and 6 bases at J; junction bases unmatched: 10. In the study's own analysis: Reference gene primer amplification in the assay estimated nucleated cell counts. Sequenced by immunoSEQ multiplex PCR; TCRdb stores in-frame clones only, minus some. The V and J calls and clone size were taken over from that table, and D and trimming were inferred from the DNA. The table records some 62,000 clones, 88% of them present only once. The receptor's source is a human donor in a cohort sampled during active COVID-19. The chain recombines TRBV28 with TRBJ2-1; TRBD2 matches at 8 bases. What was sequenced was peripheral blood. CDR3 in DNA: TGTGCCAGCAGCATACTAGCGGAGGTCCCCAATGAGCAGTTCTTC. Its translation is CASSILAEVPNEQFF.